The entry below gives a single T cell receptor beta chain sequence along with its context. CDR3 length: 14 residues. The germline gives CDR1 SGHRS, CDR2 YFSETQ. The J segment lost 4 bases and the V segment lost 5 bases, leaving 8 bases of the junction unmatched. The sample belongs to a study of T cells in tumors after PD-1 blockade. Whole-study context: Some patients also took daily vismodegib 150 mg during anti-PD-1 treatment.

Sequencing was performed with immunoSEQ multiplex PCR; in TCRdb, only in-frame clones are kept and a portion is missing. The sample lists some 13,000 clones, approximately 73% occurring once. The V and J genes are TRBV5-1 and TRBJ2-5, with TRBD1 identical over 7 bases. The TCR originated in a human donor with cutaneous squamous cell carcinoma. The sequencing here drew on tumor tissue, taken after anti-PD-1 treatment. CDR3 nucleotide sequence: TGCGCCAGCAGGACAGGGATGGGACCAGAGACCCAGTACTTC. Protein product: CASRTGMGPETQYF.